Following are 8 T cell receptor beta chains from one sample sequenced in a study of identical twins. TCRdb re-called the 5' RACE reads with MiXCR, one entry per CDR3 protein. The sample lists approximately 490,000 distinct CDR3 sequences, around 20% seen once, with more than 0.4% in the top ten. The sample was also linked to a second study, of yellow fever vaccine responses in identical twins.

Sequenced input: CD4+ T cells sorted from blood. The receptor set was obtained from a woman aged 18 to 35 in good health.

The chain employs TRBV4-1 and TRBJ1-5, with D unclear. V dropped 0 bases and J dropped 3 bases, with 9 bases sitting between them. The CDR3 is made up of 15 amino acids. Germline V gene sequence: CDR1 MGHRA, CDR2 YSYEKL. The CDR3 DNA is TGCGCCAGCAGCCAAGATCAACAGCCCAATCAGCCCCAGCATTTT. Translation: CASSQDQQPNQPQHF.

The CDR3 loop reads CASRGQGSHQPQHF. The DNA of the CDR3 is TGTGCCAGCAGAGGCCAGGGTTCCCATCAGCCCCAGCATTTT. This chain links TRBV6-1 with TRBJ1-5; perhaps TRBD1 as D (5 bases). The CDR3 loop spans 14 amino acids. Looked up from germline, CDR1 is MNHNS and CDR2 is SASEGT. Trimming left V 6 bases short and J 5 bases short, with 14 bases between.

The V gene is TRBV6-2 or TRBV6-3, the J gene TRBJ2-5; possible D gene TRBD2, 5 bases. V dropped 6 bases and J dropped 5 bases, with 10 bases sitting between them. The CDR3 totals 12 residues. From germline, CDR1 is MNHEY and CDR2 SVGEGT. CDR3 sequence (DNA): TGTGCCAGCAGAGAGGGTCCTGAGACCCAGTACTTC. This sequence encodes CASREGPETQYF.

In this sample, this clonotype turned up a few times. The rearrangement links TRBV27 to TRBJ2-1; D might be TRBD1 or TRBD2, each matching 5 bases. Trimming stripped 6 bases from V and 1 base from J, with 10 bases between. CDR1 and CDR2 from the germline V gene are MNHEY and SMNVEV (reference sequence). The CDR3 length is 14 residues. The chain's CDR3 is CASRGPISYNEQFF. DNA for the CDR3: TGTGCCAGCAGGGGACCAATATCCTACAATGAGCAGTTCTTC.

The V and J genes are TRBV29-1 and TRBJ2-1; TRBD2 matches 12 bases. Germline V gene sequence: CDR1 SQVTM, CDR2 ANQGSEA. The J segment lost 7 bases and the V segment lost 5 bases, leaving 18 bases of the junction unmatched. The CDR3 has 18 amino acids. The CDR3, as DNA: TGCAGCGTTCGTCCCCTAGCGGGAGGGCCCACTGGGGAAAATGAGCAGTTCTTC. Protein product: CSVRPLAGGPTGENEQFF.

This clonotype has only a few counts. In nucleotides, the CDR3 is TGTGCCAGCAGTCCTATACTCGACAGGGGGGAGACCCAGTACTTC. This translates into CASSPILDRGETQYF. V gene TRBV28 combines with J gene TRBJ2-5; 9 bases fit TRBD1. This CDR3 region has 15 residues. Germline-derived CDR1 and CDR2 are MDHEN and SYDVKM. V lost 5 bases and J lost 5; bases outside the gene matches: 9.

This clonotype appeared a few times. The chain employs TRBV5-1 and TRBJ2-5; TRBD2 is a possible D gene (5 bases). Trimming shortened V by 6 bases and J by 5 bases, and 17 bases separated the two germline ends. The germline CDR1 and CDR2 sequences are SGHRS and YFSETQ. CDR3 size: 14 residues. CDR3 nucleotide sequence: TGCGCCAGCAACATAGGAGTTTCGGGGGAGACCCAGTACTTC. Protein: CASNIGVSGETQYF.

This clonotype has just a few counts. The chain couples TRBV6-1 to TRBJ2-7; D may be TRBD1 or TRBD2 (5 bases each). The length of the CDR3 is 12 residues. V lost 6 bases, J lost 7 bases, and 13 bases lay in between. Germline CDR1 and CDR2: MNHNS and SASEGT. CDR3 sequence reads: CASRGQGGEQYF. In DNA, the CDR3 is TGTGCCAGCAGGGGCCAGGGCGGGGAGCAGTACTTC.